One T cell receptor beta chain is described in this entry. The data originate from a study of blood T cell repertoires in COVID-19. Sequencing used immunoSEQ multiplex PCR; TCRdb keeps in-frame clones, though not all of them. The table has around 130,000 clones, approximately 80% seen once. V lost 4 bases and J 0 bases, leaving 22 bases between the germline ends. The CDR3 has 19 residues. Germline loops: CDR1 SEHNR, CDR2 FQNEAQ (reference sequence). The chain carries TRBV7-9 and TRBJ1-3; D unresolved. Sequenced material: peripheral blood. This clonotype was sampled from a woman aged 55-70 years with acute or convalescent COVID-19. CDR3 in amino acids: CASSYRAHPGKASGNTIYF. The CDR3, as DNA: TGTGCCAGCAGCTACCGGGCGCATCCGGGGAAAGCCTCTGGAAACACCATATATTTT.